The clone carrying this TCR beta chain was counted at least ten times. No antigen is known for it. These data are taken from a study of regulatory T cells in long-lasting Graves disease. Study results and limitations: Those with persistent disease had in common more public clonotypes (around 2,500) than new patients (more than 900).

As to time point: persistent/refractory GD, antithyroid drugs over 5 years with positive TRAb. Extracted RNA from PBMCs served as the source of the TCR library. The diagnosis of Graves' disease used American Thyroid Association guidelines. The CDR3 is 12 amino acids. V was clipped by 2 bases and J by 8 bases, with 12 bases between them. From germline, CDR1 is SQVTM and CDR2 ANQGSEA. iRepertoire HTBI primers and Arm-PCR of CDR3 regions built TCR beta libraries. In TCRdb, the multiplex PCR reads were re-called with MiXCR into one record per CDR3 protein. The profile covers about 470,000 distinct CDR3 sequences, with about a fifth appearing a single time and 7% to 9% taken by the ten largest.

The chain employs TRBV29-1 and TRBJ1-2; a weak D match, TRBD1 (5 bases). Source: peripheral blood mononuclear cells (PBMCs), taken when the disease was refractory, from a patient treated with antithyroid drugs. The sequence was obtained from a female donor with Graves disease. The CDR3 protein is CSVESGVRGYTF. For the CDR3, the DNA is TGCAGCGTTGAATCGGGGGTACGAGGCTACACCTTC.